The rows below give T cell receptor beta chains drawn from one sample of a study of T-cell memory formation after mild COVID-19. From the 5' RACE reads, TCRdb called clonotypes with MiXCR, one entry per CDR3 protein. This table holds roughly 450,000 distinct CDR3 sequences, about 20% found once. Sequencing was performed on PBMCs or a T cell subset sorted from them (not recorded which). These receptor sequences come from a young man who had mild COVID-19 (a few samples of this study predate the infection). Cell type and time point are not known. Both conserved end residues are part of each CDR3. D genes are given only for firm matches. Clone size is given for some rows only: seen once, a few or many times, or a class if the clone is expanded.

clone_size,j_call,d_call,cdr3_length,v_call,cdr3_aa,cdr3_nt
few,TRBJ2-1,TRBD1,17,TRBV4-1,CASSQDPPGQGYNEQFF,TGCGCCAGCAGCCAAGATCCCCCGGGACAGGGTTACAATGAGCAGTTCTTC
once,TRBJ2-3,-,15,TRBV5-1,CASSLGTPDGDTQYF,TGCGCCAGCAGCTTGGGGACACCCGATGGGGATACGCAGTATTTT
few,TRBJ1-2,-,11,TRBV24-1,CATRRHYGYTF,TGTGCCACCCGGAGGCACTATGGCTACACCTTC
-,TRBJ1-4,-,15,TRBV15,CATSRVPGGAEKLFF,TGTGCCACCAGCAGAGTCCCCGGGGGAGCGGAAAAACTGTTTTTT
many,TRBJ2-7,TRBD1,15,TRBV30,CAWTRGTGITYEQYF,TGTGCCTGGACCCGGGGGACAGGGATAACCTACGAGCAGTACTTC
-,TRBJ2-2,-,13,TRBV10-1,CASSAGGTGELFF,TGCGCCAGCAGTGCAGGAGGCACCGGGGAGCTGTTTTTT
-,TRBJ1-1,-,15,TRBV18,CASSSLLGGKGEAFF,TGTGCCAGCTCATCCCTCCTAGGGGGAAAAGGGGAAGCTTTCTTT
-,TRBJ2-3,-,15,TRBV7-2,CASSPGGGQTDTQYF,TGTGCCAGCAGCCCTGGTGGGGGGCAGACAGATACGCAGTATTTT
few,TRBJ2-1,-,14,TRBV12-3/TRBV12-4,CASSQTGSYNEQFF,TGTGCCAGCAGTCAGACGGGATCCTACAATGAGCAGTTCTTC
few,TRBJ2-3,-,16,TRBV4-1,CASSQEAKASTDTQYF,TGCGCCAGCAGCCAAGAAGCTAAGGCTAGCACAGATACGCAGTATTTT
few,TRBJ1-2,-,11,TRBV7-9,CASSRVRGYTF,TGTGCCAGCAGCCGGGTTCGTGGCTACACCTTC
few,TRBJ2-3,-,15,TRBV7-2,CASSSPSSFTDTQYF,TGTGCCAGCAGCTCCCCAAGCTCCTTCACAGATACGCAGTATTTT
few,TRBJ2-5,TRBD1,17,TRBV6-5,CASSPASGGKGKETQYF,TGTGCCAGCAGTCCAGCGTCAGGGGGCAAGGGGAAAGAGACCCAGTACTTC
few,TRBJ1-2,-,12,TRBV29-1,CSVVMGLTGYTF,TGCAGCGTTGTTATGGGGCTTACTGGCTACACCTTC
few,TRBJ2-3,-,15,TRBV7-2,CASSSNPGATDTQYF,TGTGCCAGCAGCTCGAACCCTGGGGCCACAGATACGCAGTATTTT
few,TRBJ2-5,-,15,TRBV18,CASSPPGLAGETQYF,TGTGCCAGCTCACCACCGGGGCTGGCCGGGGAGACCCAGTACTTC
-,TRBJ1-6,-,15,TRBV4-1,CASSPGWGLGSPLHF,TGCGCCAGCAGCCCCGGTTGGGGATTAGGTTCACCCCTCCACTTT
-,TRBJ1-5,-,14,TRBV12-3/TRBV12-4,CASSLAPGGQPQHF,TGTGCCAGCAGTTTAGCGCCGGGAGGTCAGCCCCAGCATTTT
-,TRBJ1-2,-,13,TRBV29-1,CSVDKGGRYGYTF,TGCAGCGTTGATAAAGGGGGTCGATATGGCTACACCTTC
-,TRBJ2-6,-,16,TRBV5-1,CASSTTGSSGANVLTF,TGCGCCAGCTCTACTACAGGGAGCTCTGGGGCCAACGTCCTGACTTTC
-,TRBJ1-1,-,14,TRBV9,CASSVEGGTTEAFF,TGTGCCAGCAGCGTCGAGGGGGGGACAACTGAAGCTTTCTTT
few,TRBJ2-2,-,16,TRBV5-1,CASSLLGPKDAGELFF,TGCGCCAGCAGCTTGTTGGGTCCGAAGGATGCCGGGGAGCTGTTTTTT
few,TRBJ1-1,-,12,TRBV11-2,CASSLLEAEAFF,TGTGCCAGCAGCTTACTTGAGGCTGAAGCTTTCTTT
-,TRBJ2-5,-,12,TRBV7-2,CASSLGPGAQYF,TGTGCCAGCAGCTTAGGCCCGGGGGCCCAGTACTTC
-,TRBJ2-7,-,13,TRBV27,CASSWGNSYEQYF,TGTGCCAGCAGTTGGGGCAACTCCTACGAGCAGTACTTC
many,TRBJ2-5,-,13,TRBV7-9,CASSPQPRETQYF,TGTGCCAGCAGCCCCCAGCCCCGGGAGACCCAGTACTTC
-,TRBJ1-1,TRBD1,15,TRBV7-2,CASSLYQGVNTEAFF,TGTGCCAGCAGCTTATATCAGGGGGTGAACACTGAAGCTTTCTTT
few,TRBJ2-7,-,16,TRBV6-1,CASSEAPRVDTYEQYF,TGTGCCAGCAGTGAAGCGCCCAGGGTTGACACCTACGAGCAGTACTTC
-,TRBJ2-1,-,14,TRBV20-1,CSARSGVGYNEQFF,TGCAGTGCTAGATCCGGGGTCGGCTACAATGAGCAGTTCTTC
few,TRBJ2-7,TRBD1,13,TRBV2,CASRKGQAYEQYF,TGTGCCAGCAGGAAAGGACAGGCTTACGAGCAGTACTTC
-,TRBJ1-6,TRBD1,14,TRBV7-3,CASSLGTVQSPLHF,TGTGCCAGCAGCTTGGGGACAGTACAATCACCCCTCCACTTT
-,TRBJ1-2,-,12,TRBV20-1,CSASTNNYGYTF,TGCAGTGCCTCGACAAATAACTATGGCTACACCTTC